These T cell receptor beta chains were read from a single sample in a study of T-cell reconstitution after alpha-beta-depleted transplantation in children. TCRdb fed the PCR reads into MiXCR, producing one record per CDR3 protein. The sample records around 440,000 distinct CDR3 sequences, 15% to 20% being singletons. Sequencing was performed on PBMCs, mostly from graft donor cells, taken 360 days after TCRalphabeta/CD19-depleted stem cell transplant. The receptors originated from a boy younger than two who had a stem cell transplant for Wiskott-Aldrich syndrome, so the T cells may come from the graft donor. Both conserved end residues are part of each CDR3. A D gene is named only where the DNA matches it firmly. Where a row states a size, it is once, few, many or the class of an expanded clone; other rows omit it.

j_gene	abundance	len	v_gene	d_gene	CDR3nt	CDR3aa
TRBJ1-2	few	14	TRBV7-9	.	TGTGCCAGCAGTCACTCGGGACTGTACTATGGCTACACCTTC	CASSHSGLYYGYTF
TRBJ1-1	many	18	TRBV10-2	.	TGCGCCAGCAGGGCCCCAAGGGACCCTGTAAGGGGAAACACTGAAGCTTTCTTT	CASRAPRDPVRGNTEAFF
TRBJ2-7	.	17	TRBV5-1	.	TGCGCCAGCAGCTTGTTCAGGAAGTCACAGGGCGTTGGGGAGCAGTACTTC	CASSLFRKSQGVGEQYF
TRBJ2-5	few	15	TRBV10-1	TRBD1	TGCGCCAGCAGCCGGACAGGGGCCGAAGGGGAGACCCAGTACTTC	CASSRTGAEGETQYF
TRBJ2-2	many	13	TRBV24-1	TRBD1	TGTGCCACCGGACAGGGGGTCACCGGGGAGCTGTTTTTT	CATGQGVTGELFF
TRBJ2-1	few	16	TRBV6-2/TRBV6-3	.	TGTGCCAGCAGTTACGTAGCAGTTTCACCGTACAATGAGCAGTTCTTC	CASSYVAVSPYNEQFF
TRBJ1-2	few	15	TRBV24-1	.	TGTGCCACCAGTGAAGGAGGGGCCGACTCCTATGGCTACACCTTC	CATSEGGADSYGYTF
TRBJ2-5	many	13	TRBV12-3/TRBV12-4	TRBD1	TGTGCCAGCAGTTACAGGGGCGAAGAGACCCAGTACTTC	CASSYRGEETQYF
TRBJ2-7	once	15	TRBV20-1	.	TGCAGTGCCACAAATATGGGGGTGGGTGGCTACGAGCAGTACTTC	CSATNMGVGGYEQYF
TRBJ2-1	few	12	TRBV2	.	TGTGCCAGCACCCCTCTCGGAAATGAGCAGTTCTTC	CASTPLGNEQFF
TRBJ2-2	few	16	TRBV12-3/TRBV12-4	.	TGTGCCAGCAGTCCACCGACCTGGGCGCGGACCGGGGAGCTGTTTTTT	CASSPPTWARTGELFF
TRBJ1-4	.	12	TRBV7-9	.	TGTGCCAGCAGCTTACAGGCTAAAAAACTGTTTTTT	CASSLQAKKLFF
TRBJ1-4	.	15	TRBV2	.	TGTGCCAGCAGAGGACCCCCTGCAACTAATGAAAAACTGTTTTTT	CASRGPPATNEKLFF